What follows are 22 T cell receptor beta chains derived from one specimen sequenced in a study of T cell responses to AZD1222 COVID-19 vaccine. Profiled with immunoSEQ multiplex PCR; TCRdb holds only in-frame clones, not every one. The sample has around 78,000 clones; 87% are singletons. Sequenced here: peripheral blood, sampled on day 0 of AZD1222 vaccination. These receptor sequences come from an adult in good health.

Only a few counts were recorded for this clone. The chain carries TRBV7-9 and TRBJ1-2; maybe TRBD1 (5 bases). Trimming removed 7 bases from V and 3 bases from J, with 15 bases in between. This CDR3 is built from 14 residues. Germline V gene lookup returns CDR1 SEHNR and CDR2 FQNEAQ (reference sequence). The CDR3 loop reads CASTQLGTDYGYTF. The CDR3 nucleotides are TGTGCCAGCACCCAACTCGGGACTGACTATGGCTACACCTTC.

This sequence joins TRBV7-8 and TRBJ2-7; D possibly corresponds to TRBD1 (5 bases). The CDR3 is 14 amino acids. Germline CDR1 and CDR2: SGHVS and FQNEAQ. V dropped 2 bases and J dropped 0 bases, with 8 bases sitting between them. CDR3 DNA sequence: TGTGCCAGCAGCTTAAGACAGAGCTCCTACGAGCAGTACTTC. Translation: CASSLRQSSYEQYF.

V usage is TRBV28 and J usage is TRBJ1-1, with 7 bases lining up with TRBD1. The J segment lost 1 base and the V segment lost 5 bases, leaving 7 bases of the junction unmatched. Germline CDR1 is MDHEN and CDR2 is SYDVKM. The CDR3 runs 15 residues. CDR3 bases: TGTGCCAGCAGTCCCCCAGGGGGGCCGAACACTGAAGCTTTCTTT. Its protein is CASSPPGGPNTEAFF. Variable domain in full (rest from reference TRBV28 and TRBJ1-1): DVKVTQSSRYLVKRTGEKVFLECVQDMDHENMFWYRQDPGLGLRLIYFSYDVKMKEKGDIPEGYSVSREKKERFSLILESASTNQTSMYLCASSPPGGPNTEAFFGQGTRLTVV.

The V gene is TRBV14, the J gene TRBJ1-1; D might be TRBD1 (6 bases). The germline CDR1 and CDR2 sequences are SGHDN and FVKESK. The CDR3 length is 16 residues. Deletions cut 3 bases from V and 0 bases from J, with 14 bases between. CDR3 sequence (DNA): TGTGCCAGCAGCCAGGCAGGGGCGGGGGTGAACACTGAAGCTTTCTTT. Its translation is CASSQAGAGVNTEAFF.

The CDR3 sequence is CASSNQGIYGYTF. The CDR3 bases are TGTGCCAGTAGTAATCAGGGAATCTATGGCTACACCTTC. The rearrangement links TRBV19 to TRBJ1-2; weak D call: TRBD1 (5 bases). Germline lookup yields CDR1 LNHDA and CDR2 SQIVND (reference sequence). The CDR3 sequence is 13 residues long. Between the trimmed V and J ends, which lost 4 bases and 4 bases, there was a span of 10 bases.

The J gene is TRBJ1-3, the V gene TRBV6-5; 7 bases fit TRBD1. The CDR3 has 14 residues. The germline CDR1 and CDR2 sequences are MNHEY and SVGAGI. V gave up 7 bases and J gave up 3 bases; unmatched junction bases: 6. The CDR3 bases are TGTGCCAGCACCAGACAGGGCCTTGGAAACACCATATATTTT. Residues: CASTRQGLGNTIYF.

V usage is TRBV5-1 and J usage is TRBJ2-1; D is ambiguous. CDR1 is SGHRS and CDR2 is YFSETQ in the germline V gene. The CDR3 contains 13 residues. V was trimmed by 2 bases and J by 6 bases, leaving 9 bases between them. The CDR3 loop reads CASSFNGPNEQFF. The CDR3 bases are TGCGCCAGCAGCTTTAACGGACCCAATGAGCAGTTCTTC.

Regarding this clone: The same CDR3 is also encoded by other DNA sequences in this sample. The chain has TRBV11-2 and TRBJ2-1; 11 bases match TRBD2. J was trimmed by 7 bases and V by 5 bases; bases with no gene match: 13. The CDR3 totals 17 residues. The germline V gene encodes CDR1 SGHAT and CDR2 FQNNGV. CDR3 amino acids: CASSLPGLAGGRNEQFF. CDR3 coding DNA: TGTGCCAGCAGCCTTCCCGGGCTAGCGGGGGGCCGGAATGAGCAGTTCTTC.

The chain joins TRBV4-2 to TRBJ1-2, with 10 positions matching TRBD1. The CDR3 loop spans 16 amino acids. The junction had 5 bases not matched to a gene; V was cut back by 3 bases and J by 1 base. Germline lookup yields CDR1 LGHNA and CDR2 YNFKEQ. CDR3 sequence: CASSQERTGGNYGYTF. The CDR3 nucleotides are TGTGCCAGCAGCCAGGAAAGGACAGGGGGTAACTATGGCTACACCTTC.

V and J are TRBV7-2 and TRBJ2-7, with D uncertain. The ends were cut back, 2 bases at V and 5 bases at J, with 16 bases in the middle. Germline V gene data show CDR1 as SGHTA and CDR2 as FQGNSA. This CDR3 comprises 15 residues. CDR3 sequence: CASSLTSWPLHEQYF. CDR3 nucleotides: TGTGCCAGCAGCTTAACTTCGTGGCCCCTCCACGAGCAGTACTTC.

The CDR3 spells CASSQEMNTEAFF. The CDR3, as DNA: TGTGCCAGCTCACAGGAGATGAACACTGAAGCTTTCTTT. This rearrangement joins TRBV18 to TRBJ1-1; no clear D gene. Trimming pared 4 bases from V and 0 bases from J, leaving 6 bases between. The CDR3 is 13 amino acids. Germline V gives CDR1 KGHSH, CDR2 LQKENI.

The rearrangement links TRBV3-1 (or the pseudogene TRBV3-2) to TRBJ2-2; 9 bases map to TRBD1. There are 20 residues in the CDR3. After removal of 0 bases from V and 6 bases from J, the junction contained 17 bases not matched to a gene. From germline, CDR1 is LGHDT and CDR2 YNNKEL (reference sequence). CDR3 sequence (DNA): TGTGCCAGCAGCCAAGAGGGACAGGGATTTGCCGACCCGTCGGCCGGGGAGCTGTTTTTT. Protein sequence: CASSQEGQGFADPSAGELFF.

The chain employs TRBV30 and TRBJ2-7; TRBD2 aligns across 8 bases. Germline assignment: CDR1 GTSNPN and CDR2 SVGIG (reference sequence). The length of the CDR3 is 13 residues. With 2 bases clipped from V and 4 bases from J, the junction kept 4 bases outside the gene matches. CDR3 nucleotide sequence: TGTGCCTGGAGTTTCGCGGGGGGTTACGAGCAGTACTTC. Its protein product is CAWSFAGGYEQYF.

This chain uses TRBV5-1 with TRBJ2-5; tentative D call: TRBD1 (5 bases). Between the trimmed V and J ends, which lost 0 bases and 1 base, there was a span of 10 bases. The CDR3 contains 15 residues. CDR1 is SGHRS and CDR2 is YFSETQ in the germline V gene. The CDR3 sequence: CASSLEGQGQETQYF. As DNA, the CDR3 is TGCGCCAGCAGCTTGGAAGGGCAGGGCCAAGAGACCCAGTACTTC.

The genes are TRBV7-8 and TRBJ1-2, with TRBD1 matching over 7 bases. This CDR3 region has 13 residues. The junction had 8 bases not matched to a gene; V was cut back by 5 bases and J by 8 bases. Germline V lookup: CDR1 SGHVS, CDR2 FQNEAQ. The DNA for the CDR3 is TGTGCCAGCAGCGCATTCAGGGGGGGAGGCTACACCTTC. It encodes CASSAFRGGGYTF. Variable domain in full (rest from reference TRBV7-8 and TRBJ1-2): GAGVSQSPRYKVAKRGQDVALRCDPISGHVSLFWYQQALGQGPEFLTYFQNEAQLDKSGLPSDRFFAERPEGSVSTLKIQRTQQEDSAVYLCASSAFRGGGYTFGSGTRLTVV.

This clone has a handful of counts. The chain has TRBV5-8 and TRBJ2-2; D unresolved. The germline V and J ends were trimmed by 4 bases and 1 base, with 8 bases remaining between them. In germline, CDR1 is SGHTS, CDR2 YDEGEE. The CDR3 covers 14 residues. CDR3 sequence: CASSRTLNTGELFF. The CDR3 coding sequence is TGTGCCAGCAGCCGGACGCTGAACACCGGGGAGCTGTTTTTT.

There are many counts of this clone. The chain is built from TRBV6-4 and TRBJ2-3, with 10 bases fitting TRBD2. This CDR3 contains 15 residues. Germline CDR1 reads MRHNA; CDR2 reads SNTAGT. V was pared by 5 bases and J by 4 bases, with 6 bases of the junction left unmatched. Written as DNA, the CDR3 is TGTGCCAGCAGTAACAGCGGGGGGGCCGCAGATACGCAGTATTTT. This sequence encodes CASSNSGGAADTQYF.

CDR3 DNA sequence: TGTGCAAGTCGCTTCCCAGGTACCGACAGGGAGCCCTTGGACTATGGCTACACCTTC. Translation: CASRFPGTDREPLDYGYTF. V is TRBV12-2 and J is TRBJ1-2; the table names TRBD1, a call not compared with the DNA. TRBV12-2 is listed as a pseudogene. The CDR3 covers 19 residues.

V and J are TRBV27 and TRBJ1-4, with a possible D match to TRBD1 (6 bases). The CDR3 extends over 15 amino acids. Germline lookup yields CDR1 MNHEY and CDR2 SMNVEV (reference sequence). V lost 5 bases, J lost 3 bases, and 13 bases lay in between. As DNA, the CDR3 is TGTGCCAGCAGTCCGCCGGACAGAGCTAATGAAAAACTGTTTTTT. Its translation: CASSPPDRANEKLFF.

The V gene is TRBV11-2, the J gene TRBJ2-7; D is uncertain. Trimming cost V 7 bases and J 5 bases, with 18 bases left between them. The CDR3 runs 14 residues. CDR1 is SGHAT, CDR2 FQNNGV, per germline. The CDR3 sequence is CASTPGYPPHEQYF. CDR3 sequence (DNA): TGTGCCAGCACCCCTGGGTACCCACCCCACGAGCAGTACTTC.

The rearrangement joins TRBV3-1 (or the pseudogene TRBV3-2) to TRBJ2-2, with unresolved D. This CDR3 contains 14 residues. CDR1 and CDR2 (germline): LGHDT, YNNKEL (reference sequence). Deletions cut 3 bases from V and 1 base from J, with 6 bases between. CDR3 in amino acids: CASSHRGNTGELFF. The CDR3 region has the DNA TGTGCCAGCAGCCACCGAGGGAACACCGGGGAGCTGTTTTTT.

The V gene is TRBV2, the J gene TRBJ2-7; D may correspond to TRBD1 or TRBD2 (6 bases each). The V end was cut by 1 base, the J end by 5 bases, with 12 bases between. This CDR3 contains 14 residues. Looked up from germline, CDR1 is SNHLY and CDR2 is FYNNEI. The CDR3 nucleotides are TGTGCCAGCAGTGAAGTCGGACAGCGGGACGAGCAGTACTTC. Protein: CASSEVGQRDEQYF.